The rows below give T cell receptor beta chains drawn from one sample of a study of shared clonotypes between healthy human individuals. Sequencing used immunoSEQ multiplex PCR; TCRdb keeps in-frame clones, though not all of them. The top ten hold around 14% of the sample, which has about half a million clones, about four fifths seen once. The sample consisted of PBMCs. All receptors derive from a woman between 40 and 55 years old in good health. Some clones in this sample may be carry-over from other donors' samples. Both conserved end residues are part of each CDR3. A D gene is named only where the DNA matches it firmly. Not all rows give a size; the values are once, few, many and, for expanded clones, a class.

NA,TRBV27,TRBJ2-5,NA,CASSLSGAQETQYF,TGTGCCAGCAGTTTATCGGGCGCTCAAGAGACCCAGTACTTC
NA,TRBV5-6,TRBJ2-3,TRBD1,CASSPDTGALTFTDTQYF,TGTGCCAGCAGCCCGGATACAGGGGCCCTTACCTTCACAGATACGCAGTATTTT
NA,TRBV15,TRBJ2-5,TRBD2,CATSRGLAQETQYF,TGTGCCACCAGTAGGGGACTAGCTCAAGAGACCCAGTACTTC
NA,TRBV7-9,TRBJ2-7,TRBD1,CASSLEAGQGVYEQYF,TGTGCCAGCAGCTTAGAGGCTGGACAGGGTGTCTACGAGCAGTACTTC
NA,TRBV7-2,TRBJ2-1,NA,CASSLAGSGDEQFF,TGTGCCAGCAGCTTGGCTGGGAGTGGTGATGAGCAGTTCTTC
few,TRBV2,TRBJ1-5,NA,CASSEGQRTQPQHF,TGTGCCAGCAGTGAAGGCCAGCGGACTCAGCCCCAGCATTTT
NA,TRBV10-3,TRBJ2-1,TRBD2,CAISGTSGRAQIYNEQFF,TGTGCCATCAGTGGGACTAGCGGGAGGGCTCAGATCTACAATGAGCAGTTCTTC
NA,TRBV5-1,TRBJ1-1,NA,CASSSDINTEAFF,TGCGCCAGCAGCTCCGATATCAACACTGAAGCTTTCTTT
once,TRBV7-9,TRBJ2-1,TRBD2,CASSLARREGYNEQFF,TGTGCCAGCAGCTTAGCGAGACGGGAGGGCTACAATGAGCAGTTCTTC
NA,TRBV13,TRBJ2-7,TRBD2,CASSWRTSRNEQYF,TGTGCCAGCAGCTGGCGGACTAGCAGAAACGAGCAGTACTTC
NA,TRBV12-5,TRBJ2-3,NA,CASASGRSTDTQYF,TGTGCTAGTGCCTCGGGGAGATCCACAGATACGCAGTATTTT
NA,TRBV27,TRBJ1-2,NA,CASSFSPKYGYTF,TGTGCCAGCAGTTTTTCCCCCAAATATGGCTACACCTTC
NA,TRBV2,TRBJ2-5,TRBD2,CASSQTLAGGPRETQYF,TGTGCCAGCAGTCAAACCCTAGCGGGAGGGCCGCGAGAGACCCAGTACTTC
NA,TRBV5-4,TRBJ1-3,NA,CASSFAGAQNSGNTIYF,TGTGCCAGCAGCTTTGCAGGGGCCCAGAACTCTGGAAACACCATATATTTT
NA,TRBV7-3,TRBJ2-3,NA,CASSPNRRSDTQYF,TGTGCCAGCAGCCCTAACAGGCGGTCCGATACGCAGTATTTT
NA,TRBV5-5,TRBJ2-1,NA,CASSSLAGSYNEQFF,TGTGCCAGCAGCTCTTTAGCAGGCTCCTACAATGAGCAGTTCTTC
NA,TRBV6-5,TRBJ2-5,NA,CASSLQGETQYF,TGTGCCAGCAGCTTACAGGGAGAGACCCAGTACTTC
NA,TRBV2,TRBJ2-7,NA,CASRTTYEQYF,TGTGCCAGCAGGACTACCTACGAGCAGTACTTC
few,TRBV4-1,TRBJ1-5,TRBD1,CASSGTGAFQPQHF,TGCGCCAGCTCAGGGACAGGGGCTTTTCAGCCCCAGCATTTT
NA,TRBV11-2,TRBJ2-1,TRBD2,CASSLDQVGLAGWNEQFF,TGTGCCAGCAGCTTAGATCAGGTGGGTCTAGCGGGCTGGAATGAGCAGTTCTTC
NA,TRBV18,TRBJ2-7,TRBD1,CASSRTGGAGGSYEQYF,TGTGCCAGCTCAAGGACAGGGGGCGCCGGGGGGTCCTACGAGCAGTACTTC
NA,TRBV19,TRBJ2-4,TRBD1,CASSIGQGVYIQYF,TGTGCCAGTAGTATAGGACAGGGGGTTTACATTCAGTACTTC
once,TRBV27,TRBJ1-5,NA,CASSRQGLSNQPQHF,TGTGCCAGCAGCCGGCAGGGTCTTAGCAATCAGCCCCAGCATTTT
NA,TRBV10-1,TRBJ1-4,NA,CASIGREKLFF,TGCGCCAGCATTGGTCGGGAAAAACTGTTTTTT
few,TRBV6-6,TRBJ2-2,NA,CASSYIGVGTGELFF,TGTGCCAGCAGTTATATCGGGGTGGGGACCGGGGAGCTGTTTTTT
NA,TRBV7-2,TRBJ2-1,TRBD2,CASSWGLAGGIQFF,TGTGCCAGCAGCTGGGGACTAGCGGGAGGGATACAGTTCTTC
NA,TRBV11-3,TRBJ2-1,NA,CASSLGAGSANNEQFF,TGTGCCAGCAGCTTAGGGGCGGGCAGTGCCAACAATGAGCAGTTCTTC
NA,TRBV7-3,TRBJ2-2,TRBD2,CASSYPGTSGNTGELFF,TGTGCCAGCAGCTATCCCGGGACTAGCGGGAACACCGGGGAGCTGTTTTTT
NA,TRBV18,TRBJ1-1,TRBD1,CASSLRQGNTEAFF,TGTGCCAGCTCACTCCGACAGGGGAACACTGAAGCTTTCTTT
NA,TRBV19,TRBJ1-2,NA,CASSKVGQDNYGYTF,TGTGCCAGTAGTAAAGTGGGGCAGGATAACTATGGCTACACCTTC
NA,TRBV2,TRBJ1-1,TRBD1,CASSGQGVTPNTEAFF,TGTGCCAGCAGTGGACAGGGGGTGACCCCCAACACTGAAGCTTTCTTT
NA,TRBV10-1,TRBJ2-1,NA,CASPPSLYNEQFF,TGCGCCAGCCCTCCGTCCCTCTACAATGAGCAGTTCTTC
NA,TRBV5-1,TRBJ2-2,TRBD2,CASSGGTSLAGELFF,TGCGCCAGCAGCGGAGGGACTAGCTTGGCCGGGGAGCTGTTTTTT
NA,TRBV6-1,TRBJ2-5,TRBD2,CASSGLAGGLETQYF,TGTGCCAGCAGCGGACTAGCGGGAGGGCTTGAGACCCAGTACTTC
NA,TRBV5-1,TRBJ1-1,NA,CASSLSGEAFF,TGCGCCAGCAGCTTAAGCGGGGAAGCTTTCTTT
NA,TRBV5-1,TRBJ2-3,TRBD2,CASSPGELAGTATRIGTQYF,TGCGCCAGCAGCCCAGGGGAGTTAGCGGGGACCGCCACGCGGATCGGCACGCAGTATTTT
many,TRBV10-2,TRBJ2-1,NA,CASSSAHNEQFF,TGCGCCAGCAGCTCAGCCCACAATGAGCAGTTCTTC
NA,TRBV25-1,TRBJ2-1,NA,CASSDGGAHEQFF,TGTGCCAGCAGTGACGGTGGGGCCCATGAGCAGTTCTTC
NA,TRBV2,TRBJ1-5,NA,CARGNSNQPQHF,TGTGCCAGGGGAAATAGCAATCAGCCCCAGCATTTT
NA,TRBV5-4,TRBJ2-7,TRBD1,CASSLGSGTGANEQYF,TGTGCCAGCAGCTTGGGGTCCGGGACAGGGGCCAACGAGCAGTACTTC
NA,TRBV5-1,TRBJ2-1,NA,CASSLSATYNEQFF,TGCGCCAGCAGCTTAAGCGCCACCTACAATGAGCAGTTCTTC
NA,TRBV5-6,TRBJ2-7,TRBD1,CASSLGTGTKKFSYEQYF,TGTGCCAGCAGCTTGGGGACAGGGACCAAGAAATTCTCCTACGAGCAGTACTTC
NA,TRBV5-4,TRBJ2-6,TRBD1,CASNVGAGDRGPSGANVLTF,TGTGCCAGCAACGTAGGCGCCGGGGACAGGGGCCCCTCTGGGGCCAACGTCCTGACTTTC
NA,TRBV11-3,TRBJ2-1,TRBD2,CASSLVSGRAGEQFF,TGTGCCAGCAGCTTAGTTAGCGGGAGGGCCGGTGAGCAGTTCTTC
NA,TRBV2,TRBJ2-5,NA,CASEVQGQETQYF,TGTGCCAGCGAAGTACAGGGACAAGAGACCCAGTACTTC
NA,TRBV7-2,TRBJ2-7,NA,CASSLGGGQLYEQYF,TGTGCCAGCAGCTTAGGGGGGGGACAGCTATACGAGCAGTACTTC
NA,TRBV27,TRBJ1-2,NA,CASGYRLGGYTF,TGTGCCAGCGGATACAGGTTGGGTGGCTACACCTTC
NA,TRBV5-4,TRBJ2-5,NA,CASSSGEAGQETQYF,TGTGCCAGCAGCTCGGGGGAGGCTGGACAAGAGACCCAGTACTTC
NA,TRBV6-1,TRBJ2-7,TRBD2,CASSRTSDTYEQYF,TGTGCCAGCAGCCGAACTAGCGATACCTACGAGCAGTACTTC
NA,TRBV30,TRBJ1-6,TRBD1,CAFAGGSTPLHF,TGTGCCTTCGCAGGGGGCTCGACACCCCTCCACTTT
many,TRBV6-1,TRBJ2-5,NA,CASSELEETQYF,TGTGCCAGCAGTGAATTGGAGGAGACCCAGTACTTC
NA,TRBV5-1,TRBJ1-3,NA,CASSLGGPDSGNTIYF,TGCGCCAGCAGCTTGGGGGGACCTGATTCTGGAAACACCATATATTTT
NA,TRBV28,TRBJ2-2,NA,CASSPPGPGELFF,TGTGCCAGCAGTCCGCCAGGTCCCGGGGAGCTGTTTTTT
NA,TRBV19,TRBJ1-1,TRBD1,CASRTGRQAFEAFF,TGTGCCAGTAGGACAGGGAGACAAGCCTTTGAAGCTTTCTTT
once,TRBV6-5,TRBJ2-1,TRBD2,CASSLGLAYNEQFF,TGTGCCAGCAGTTTGGGACTAGCCTACAATGAGCAGTTCTTC
many,TRBV30,TRBJ2-1,TRBD1,CACMGDRQQNEQFF,TGTGCCTGTATGGGGGACAGGCAGCAAAATGAGCAGTTCTTC